The next 26 T cell receptor beta chains were all read from a single sample in a study of T cells in Graves' hyperthyroidism and ophthalmopathy (dated by TCRdb to between 2019 and 2020). Receptor libraries were prepared by multiplex PCR. Reads for this sample came from an Illumina HiSeq 2000. The TCR beta CDR3 regions were amplified from the RNA transcripts. The TCR CDR3 was subjected to a first round of RT-PCR using the HTBI primer set and the Qiagen OneStep RT-PCR kit. TCRdb trimmed public reads at Q25 via fastp, called clones via MiXCR and kept in-frame beta chains. Merged by CDR3 protein, the rows form single entries marked with the most common genes and DNA. This sample is represented by approximately 420,000 distinct CDR3 sequences; under 15% of them were singletons. Over 25% of the sample comes from the top ten. Specimen: blood. The receptors shown here come from a woman aged 30 to 39 with Graves' hyperthyroidism.

In this sample, this clonotype turned up a few times. V is TRBV20-1 and J is TRBJ2-5; possibly TRBD1 for D (5 bases). Trimming removed 4 bases from V and 5 bases from J, with 23 bases in between. The CDR3 is 16 residues long. CDR1 DFQATT and CDR2 SNEGSKA come from the germline V gene (reference sequence). CDR3 sequence reads: CSATTPVVRAYETQYF. CDR3 DNA sequence: TGCAGTGCTACAACCCCTGTCGTCAGGGCATATGAGACCCAGTACTTC.

The rearrangement joins TRBV15 to TRBJ2-3; D unresolved. The germline V gene encodes CDR1 LNHNV and CDR2 YYDKDF (reference sequence). V was shortened by 0 bases and J by 3 bases, with 1 base between the two germline ends. This CDR3 comprises 12 residues. CDR3 in DNA: TGTGCCACCAGCAGAGATACAGATACGCAGTATTTT. It codes for CATSRDTDTQYF.

In this sample, this clonotype turned up a few times. The J gene is TRBJ2-1, the V gene TRBV7-9; D is perhaps TRBD1 (6 bases). The ends were cut back, 6 bases at V and 0 bases at J, with 15 bases in the middle. CDR1 is SEHNR, CDR2 FQNEAQ, per germline (reference sequence). This CDR3 region has 16 residues. As DNA, the CDR3 is TGTGCCAGCAGACCAATCACAGGGAGCTCCTACAATGAGCAGTTCTTC. This gives the protein CASRPITGSSYNEQFF.

This clonotype was picked up many times. The chain joins TRBV20-1 to TRBJ2-3, with a tentative D call TRBD2 (6 bases). Trimming shortened V by 3 bases and J by 5 bases, and 15 bases separated the two germline ends. This CDR3 has 14 residues. The germline V gene encodes CDR1 DFQATT and CDR2 SNEGSKA (reference sequence). CDR3 sequence: CSASGGAVLDTQYF. CDR3 sequence (DNA): TGCAGTGCTAGCGGGGGTGCAGTGTTAGATACGCAGTATTTT.

This clonotype has ten or more counts. This chain uses TRBV11-2 with TRBJ2-1, with TRBD1 matching over 10 bases. The CDR3 consists of 16 residues. CDR1 and CDR2 (germline): SGHAT, FQNNGV. V was pared by 5 bases and J by 6 bases, with 10 bases of the junction left unmatched. The CDR3 protein is CASSQRPGQGTNEQFF. The CDR3 bases are TGTGCCAGCAGCCAAAGACCGGGACAGGGGACCAATGAGCAGTTCTTC.

This chain joins TRBV19 and TRBJ2-7; a weak D match, TRBD2 (5 bases). CDR1 is LNHDA, CDR2 SQIVND, per germline (reference sequence). Trimming stripped 7 bases from V and 0 bases from J, with 16 bases between. The CDR3 runs 15 residues. The CDR3 coding sequence is TGTGCCAGTACCAAACAAGGAGAGGGCTCCTACGAGCAGTACTTC. It specifies CASTKQGEGSYEQYF.

This chain joins TRBV7-9 and TRBJ2-2, with a weak D call TRBD1 (6 bases). CDR1 and CDR2 from the germline V gene are SEHNR and FQNEAQ (reference sequence). The ends were cut back, 7 bases at V and 1 base at J, with 22 bases in the middle. There are 18 residues in the CDR3. CDR3 sequence: CASIRGIQFGENTGELFF. The CDR3 coding sequence is TGTGCCAGCATTAGGGGGATACAATTCGGGGAGAACACCGGGGAGCTGTTTTTT.

As concerns this clonotype: This may come from a read error, since a much larger clone is one base off. The chain is built from TRBV6-5 and TRBJ2-1; 16 nucleotides match TRBD2. CDR3 length: 19 residues. The germline CDR1 and CDR2 sequences are MNHEY and SVGAGI. V lost 4 bases and J lost 9; bases outside the gene matches: 15. CDR3 coding DNA: TGTGCCAGCAGTTGCCAAGGGACTAGCGGGAGGGCCCCCTCGAGTGAGCAGTTCTTC. It specifies CASSCQGTSGRAPSSEQFF.

With regard to this clonotype: A much larger clone sits a single nucleotide away, making a read error possible. The J gene is TRBJ2-5, the V gene TRBV3-1; 9 nucleotides align to TRBD1. This CDR3 region has 15 residues. CDR1 is LGHDT, CDR2 YNNKEL, per germline (reference sequence). The CDR3 bases are TGTGCCGGCAGCCGAAATACAGGGGGCCGGGAGACCCAGTACTTC. Its protein is CAGSRNTGGRETQYF.

This clonotype was picked up many times. The rearrangement joins TRBV27 to TRBJ1-1, with 7 bases identical to TRBD1. Germline CDR1 reads MNHEY; CDR2 reads SMNVEV (reference sequence). Trimming at V came to 5 bases and at J to 1 base, leaving 4 bases not matched to a gene. The CDR3 length is 14 residues. The CDR3 DNA follows: TGTGCCAGCAGTCAGACAGGGAAGAACACTGAAGCTTTCTTT. Protein sequence: CASSQTGKNTEAFF.

This clonotype was recorded many times. The chain employs TRBV27 and TRBJ2-7, with D possibly matching TRBD1 (7 bases). The CDR3 is 14 residues long. Germline loops: CDR1 MNHEY, CDR2 SMNVEV (reference sequence). V lost 5 bases and J lost 4, with 15 bases in between. The CDR3 DNA sequence: TGTGCCAGCAGTCCGGGATCAGGGGGGTACGAGCAGTACTTC. Protein: CASSPGSGGYEQYF.

This clonotype was seen a handful of times. The chain recombines TRBV10-3 with TRBJ2-5; 7 nucleotides match TRBD2. Trimming cost V 3 bases and J 3 bases; bases outside gene matches: 10. Looked up from germline, CDR1 is ENHRY and CDR2 is SYGVKD. CDR3 length equals 16 residues. CDR3 loop: CAISDPARGVEETQYF. For the CDR3, the DNA is TGTGCCATCAGTGACCCGGCACGGGGGGTAGAAGAGACCCAGTACTTC.

This clonotype occurred many times. The rearrangement links TRBV5-1 to TRBJ1-2, with D maybe TRBD1 (6 bases). The germline V and J ends were trimmed by 0 bases and 6 bases, with 21 bases remaining between them. CDR1 is SGHRS and CDR2 is YFSETQ in the germline V gene. There are 17 residues in the CDR3. The CDR3 DNA reads TGCGCCAGCAGCTTGGCCGGTTCATATCTGGACAGCAATGGCTACACCTTC. Protein: CASSLAGSYLDSNGYTF.

This clonotype was observed many times. This sequence joins TRBV11-2 and TRBJ2-3, with 13 bases that match TRBD2. Germline V gene sequence: CDR1 SGHAT, CDR2 FQNNGV. The CDR3 is 16 residues long. J lost 4 bases, V lost 5 bases, and 6 bases had no gene match. The chain's CDR3 is CASSKWTSGSPDTQYF. In DNA, the CDR3 is TGTGCCAGCAGCAAGTGGACTAGCGGGAGCCCAGATACGCAGTATTTT.

This clonotype was found many times. This chain joins TRBV6-1 and TRBJ2-4; possible D gene TRBD1, 6 bases. CDR1 and CDR2 from the germline V gene are MNHNS and SASEGT. The CDR3 runs 14 residues. The V end was cut by 3 bases, the J end by 6 bases, with 12 bases between. CDR3 nucleotide sequence: TGTGCCAGCAGTGATAGACAGGATGGAAACATTCAGTACTTC. Its protein product is CASSDRQDGNIQYF.

This clonotype was found a few times. V is TRBV7-2 and J is TRBJ2-5; D is uncertain. There are 13 residues in the CDR3. Per germline, CDR1 SGHTA and CDR2 FQGNSA. V lost 5 bases, J lost 3 bases, and 10 bases lay in between. CDR3 sequence (DNA): TGTGCCAGCAGCACCGGACCTAAAGAGACCCAGTACTTC. Protein: CASSTGPKETQYF.

This clonotype was found a few times. J is TRBJ2-7 and V is TRBV11-2; D is unresolved. Germline CDR1 is SGHAT and CDR2 is FQNNGV. The CDR3 length is 15 residues. V was shortened by 0 bases and J by 3 bases, with 12 bases between the two germline ends. The CDR3 nucleotides are TGTGCCAGCAGCTTAGATATGGTTGGTTTCTACGAGCAGTACTTC. Its translation: CASSLDMVGFYEQYF.

This clonotype was seen more than once but under ten times. The chain couples TRBV7-9 to TRBJ2-1; no clear D. V was trimmed by 7 bases and J by 0 bases, leaving 16 bases between them. The germline CDR1 and CDR2 sequences are SEHNR and FQNEAQ (reference sequence). The CDR3 has 16 amino acids. The CDR3 protein is CASTPYFKRSYNEQFF. For the CDR3, the DNA is TGTGCCAGCACCCCTTATTTTAAGCGCTCCTACAATGAGCAGTTCTTC.

This clonotype was seen only a few times. The V gene is TRBV28, the J gene TRBJ2-1, with 10 bases matching TRBD2. V shed 5 bases, J shed 4 bases, and the junction held 11 bases outside the gene matches. CDR3 length: 17 amino acids. Germline loops: CDR1 MDHEN, CDR2 SYDVKM. CDR3 protein: CASSATPLAGAYNEQFF. The CDR3 DNA follows: TGTGCCAGCAGTGCAACCCCTCTAGCGGGAGCTTACAATGAGCAGTTCTTC.

This clonotype has at least ten counts. The rearrangement joins TRBV6-1 to TRBJ1-1; D is possibly TRBD1 (6 bases). Looked up from germline, CDR1 is MNHNS and CDR2 is SASEGT. This CDR3 contains 15 residues. V was trimmed by 0 bases and J by 5 bases, leaving 13 bases between them. The CDR3 DNA is TGTGCCAGCAGTGAAGCGCGAGGGGGAGAAACTGAAGCTTTCTTT. This translates into CASSEARGGETEAFF.

In its sample, this clonotype was seen many times. V usage is TRBV28 and J usage is TRBJ2-1; TRBD2 agrees at 10 bases. This CDR3 has 16 amino acids. V shed 8 bases, J shed 0 bases, and the junction held 7 bases outside the gene matches. CDR1 is MDHEN and CDR2 is SYDVKM in the germline V gene. The CDR3 sequence is CASYSGRPDSYNEQFF. CDR3 DNA: TGTGCCAGCTATAGCGGGAGGCCAGACTCCTACAATGAGCAGTTCTTC.

This clonotype was found a few times. The gene calls are TRBV5-4 and TRBJ2-7, with TRBD2 identical over 7 bases. V gave up 3 bases and J gave up 4 bases; unmatched junction bases: 7. Germline V gene lookup returns CDR1 SGHNT and CDR2 YYREEE (reference sequence). CDR3 size: 14 residues. CDR3 loop: CASSSRGSGYEQYF. Written as DNA, the CDR3 is TGTGCCAGCAGCTCGCGGGGGTCGGGATACGAGCAGTACTTC.

This chain connects TRBV3-1 to TRBJ2-1; D possibly uses TRBD1 or TRBD2 (5 bases each). The CDR3 contains 15 residues. Trimming took off 5 bases at V and 10 bases at J, with 21 bases between the two ends. The germline CDR1 and CDR2 sequences are LGHDT and YNNKEL (reference sequence). The CDR3 DNA reads as TGTGCCAGCAGCTCCGGGACGGGAAGAAAATGGGAGCAGTTCTTC. Its protein product is CASSSGTGRKWEQFF.

This clonotype appeared many times. The chain employs TRBV5-1 and TRBJ2-7; no clear D. V was shortened by 2 bases and J by 6 bases, with 12 bases between the two germline ends. CDR3 length: 13 residues. CDR1 and CDR2 from the germline V gene are SGHRS and YFSETQ. CDR3 in amino acids: CASSFGQNTEQYF. CDR3 sequence (DNA): TGCGCCAGCAGCTTCGGGCAGAACACCGAGCAGTACTTC.

This clonotype was picked up many times. This sequence joins TRBV28 and TRBJ2-1, with no clear D. Trimming took 7 bases from V and 2 from J, leaving 6 bases between them. This CDR3 has 12 amino acids. CDR1 is MDHEN and CDR2 is SYDVKM in the germline V gene. For the CDR3, the DNA is TGTGCCAGCATCGGTGCCTACAATGAGCAGTTCTTC. Amino acid sequence: CASIGAYNEQFF. The full variable domain, completed using reference TRBV28 and TRBJ2-1, is DVKVTQSSRYLVKRTGEKVFLECVQDMDHENMFWYRQDPGLGLRLIYFSYDVKMKEKGDIPEGYSVSREKKERFSLILESASTNQTSMYLCASIGAYNEQFFGPGTRLTVL.

In its sample, this clonotype was seen a few times. The V and J genes are TRBV6-2 or TRBV6-3 and TRBJ2-7; D uncertain. Germline assignment: CDR1 MNHEY and CDR2 SVGEGT. Trimming stripped 7 bases from V and 2 bases from J, with 12 bases between. The CDR3 sequence is 13 residues long. CDR3 region: CASKMTAAYEQYF. CDR3 DNA sequence: TGTGCCAGCAAAATGACGGCCGCCTACGAGCAGTACTTC.